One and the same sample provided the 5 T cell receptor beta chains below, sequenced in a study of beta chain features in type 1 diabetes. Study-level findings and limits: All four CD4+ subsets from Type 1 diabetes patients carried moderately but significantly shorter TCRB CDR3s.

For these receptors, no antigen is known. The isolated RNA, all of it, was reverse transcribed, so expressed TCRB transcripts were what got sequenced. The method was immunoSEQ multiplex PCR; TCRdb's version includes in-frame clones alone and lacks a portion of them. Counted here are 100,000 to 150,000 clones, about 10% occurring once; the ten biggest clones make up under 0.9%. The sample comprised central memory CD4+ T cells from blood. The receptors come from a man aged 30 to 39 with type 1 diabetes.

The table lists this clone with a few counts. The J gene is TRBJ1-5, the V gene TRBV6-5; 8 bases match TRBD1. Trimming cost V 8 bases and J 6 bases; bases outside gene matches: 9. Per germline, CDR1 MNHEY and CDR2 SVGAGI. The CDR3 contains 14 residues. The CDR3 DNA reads TGTGCCAGCGGCCGATCAGGGGGCGGTCAGCCCCAGCATTTT. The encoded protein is CASGRSGGGQPQHF.

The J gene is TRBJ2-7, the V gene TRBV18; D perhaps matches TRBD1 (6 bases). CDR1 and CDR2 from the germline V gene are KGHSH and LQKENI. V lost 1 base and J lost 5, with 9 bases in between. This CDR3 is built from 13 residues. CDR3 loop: CASSPRRTDEQYF. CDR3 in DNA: TGTGCCAGCTCACCACGGAGGACAGACGAGCAGTACTTC.

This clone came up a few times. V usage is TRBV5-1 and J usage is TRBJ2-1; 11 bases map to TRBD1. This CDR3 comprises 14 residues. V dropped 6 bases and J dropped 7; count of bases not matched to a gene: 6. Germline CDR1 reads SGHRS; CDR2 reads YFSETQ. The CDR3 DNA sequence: TGCGCCAGCACCCCCGGGACAGGGGGGAATGAGCAGTTCTTC. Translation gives CASTPGTGGNEQFF.

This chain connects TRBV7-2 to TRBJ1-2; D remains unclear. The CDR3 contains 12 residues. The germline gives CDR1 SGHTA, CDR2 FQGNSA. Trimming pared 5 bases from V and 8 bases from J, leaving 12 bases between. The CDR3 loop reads CASSPFPSGYTF. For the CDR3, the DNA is TGTGCCAGCAGCCCCTTCCCTAGCGGCTACACCTTC.

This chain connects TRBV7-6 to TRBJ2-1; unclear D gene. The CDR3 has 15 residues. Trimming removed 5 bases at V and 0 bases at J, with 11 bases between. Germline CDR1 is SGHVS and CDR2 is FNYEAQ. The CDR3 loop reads CASSQGRSSYNEQFF. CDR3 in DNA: TGTGCCAGCAGCCAAGGTCGGAGCTCCTACAATGAGCAGTTCTTC.